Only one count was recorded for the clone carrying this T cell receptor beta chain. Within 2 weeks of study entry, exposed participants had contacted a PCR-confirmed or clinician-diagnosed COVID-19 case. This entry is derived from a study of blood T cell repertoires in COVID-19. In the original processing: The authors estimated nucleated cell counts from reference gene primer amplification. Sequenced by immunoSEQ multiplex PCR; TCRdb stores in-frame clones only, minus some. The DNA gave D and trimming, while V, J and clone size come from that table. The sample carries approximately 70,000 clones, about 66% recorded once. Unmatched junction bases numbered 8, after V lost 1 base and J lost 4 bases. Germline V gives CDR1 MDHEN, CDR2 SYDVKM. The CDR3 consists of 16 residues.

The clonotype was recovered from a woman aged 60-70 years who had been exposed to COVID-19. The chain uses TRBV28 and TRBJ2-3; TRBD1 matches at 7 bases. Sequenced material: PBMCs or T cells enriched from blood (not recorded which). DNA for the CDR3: TGTGCCAGCAGTTTATCGACAGGGAGCATTGCAGATACGCAGTATTTT. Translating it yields CASSLSTGSIADTQYF.